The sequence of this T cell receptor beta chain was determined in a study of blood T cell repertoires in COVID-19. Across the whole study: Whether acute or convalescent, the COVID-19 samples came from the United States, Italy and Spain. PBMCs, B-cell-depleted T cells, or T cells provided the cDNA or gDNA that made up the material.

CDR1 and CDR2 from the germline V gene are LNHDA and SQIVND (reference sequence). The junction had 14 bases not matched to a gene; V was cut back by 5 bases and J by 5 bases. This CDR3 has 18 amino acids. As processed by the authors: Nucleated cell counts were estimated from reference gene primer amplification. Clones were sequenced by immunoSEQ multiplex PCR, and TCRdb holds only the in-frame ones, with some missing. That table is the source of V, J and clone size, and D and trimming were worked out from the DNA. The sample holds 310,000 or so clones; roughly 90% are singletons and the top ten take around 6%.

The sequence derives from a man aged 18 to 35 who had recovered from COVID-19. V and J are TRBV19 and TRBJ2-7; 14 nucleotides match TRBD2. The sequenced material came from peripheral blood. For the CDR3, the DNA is TGTGCCAGTAGTGTAGCTTCCGGGACTAGCGGGAGCGGCCACGAGCAGTACTTC. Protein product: CASSVASGTSGSGHEQYF.